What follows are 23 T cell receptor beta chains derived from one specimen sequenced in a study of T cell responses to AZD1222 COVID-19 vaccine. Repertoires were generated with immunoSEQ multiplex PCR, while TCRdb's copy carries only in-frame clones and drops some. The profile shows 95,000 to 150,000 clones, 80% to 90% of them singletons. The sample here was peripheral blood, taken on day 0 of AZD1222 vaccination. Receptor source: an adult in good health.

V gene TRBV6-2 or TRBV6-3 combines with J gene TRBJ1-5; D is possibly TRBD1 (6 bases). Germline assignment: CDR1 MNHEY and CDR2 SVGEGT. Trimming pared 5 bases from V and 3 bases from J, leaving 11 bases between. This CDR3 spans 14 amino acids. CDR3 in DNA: TGTGCCAGCAGTGGAAGACAGGCCAATCAGCCCCAGCATTTT. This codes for CASSGRQANQPQHF.

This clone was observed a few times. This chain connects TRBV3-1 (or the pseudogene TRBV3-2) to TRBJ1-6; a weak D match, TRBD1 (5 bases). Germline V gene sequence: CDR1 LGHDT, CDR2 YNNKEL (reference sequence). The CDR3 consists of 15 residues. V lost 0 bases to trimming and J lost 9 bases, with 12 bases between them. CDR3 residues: CASSQERSGSSPLHF. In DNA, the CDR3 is TGTGCCAGCAGCCAAGAACGGTCAGGGAGTTCACCCCTCCACTTT.

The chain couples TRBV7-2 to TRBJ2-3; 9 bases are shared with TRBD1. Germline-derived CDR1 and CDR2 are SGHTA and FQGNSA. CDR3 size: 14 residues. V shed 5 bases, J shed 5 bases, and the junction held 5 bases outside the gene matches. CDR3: CASSPTGGRDTQYF. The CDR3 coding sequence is TGTGCCAGCAGCCCCACAGGGGGCAGAGATACGCAGTATTTT.

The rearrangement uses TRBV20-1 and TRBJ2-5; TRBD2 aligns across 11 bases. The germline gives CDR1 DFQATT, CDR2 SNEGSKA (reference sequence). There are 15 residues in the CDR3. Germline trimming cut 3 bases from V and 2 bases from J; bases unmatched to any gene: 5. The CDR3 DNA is TGCAGTGCTAGTAGACTAGCGGGAAATCAAGAGACCCAGTACTTC. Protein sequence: CSASRLAGNQETQYF.

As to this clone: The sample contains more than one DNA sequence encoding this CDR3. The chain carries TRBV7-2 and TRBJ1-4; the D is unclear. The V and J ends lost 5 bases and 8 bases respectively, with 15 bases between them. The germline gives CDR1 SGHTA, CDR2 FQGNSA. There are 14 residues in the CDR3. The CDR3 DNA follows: TGTGCCAGCAGCCTCGGAGGGCTAGGGGAAAAACTGTTTTTT. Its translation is CASSLGGLGEKLFF.

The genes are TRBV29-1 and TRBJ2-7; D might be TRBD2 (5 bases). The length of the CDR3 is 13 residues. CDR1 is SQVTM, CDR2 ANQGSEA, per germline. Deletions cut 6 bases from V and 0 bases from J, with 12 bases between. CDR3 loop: CSVQKAASYEQYF. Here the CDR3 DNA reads TGCAGCGTCCAAAAAGCGGCCTCCTACGAGCAGTACTTC.

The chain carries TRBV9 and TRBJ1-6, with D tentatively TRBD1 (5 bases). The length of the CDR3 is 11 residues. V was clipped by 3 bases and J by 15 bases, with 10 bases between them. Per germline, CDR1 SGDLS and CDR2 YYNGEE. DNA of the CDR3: TGTGCCAGCAGCGACGGGGCTCTCCTCCACTTT. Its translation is CASSDGALLHF.

The CDR3 spells CASSLVVASGRGVPDTQYF. The CDR3 DNA reads as TGTGCCAGCAGCTTAGTTGTGGCTAGCGGGAGAGGAGTGCCAGATACGCAGTATTTT. This chain links TRBV7-8 with TRBJ2-3; 10 nucleotides align to TRBD2. This CDR3 contains 19 residues. The germline CDR1 and CDR2 sequences are SGHVS and FQNEAQ. The V and J ends lost 1 base and 4 bases, in that order; junction bases with no gene match: 14.

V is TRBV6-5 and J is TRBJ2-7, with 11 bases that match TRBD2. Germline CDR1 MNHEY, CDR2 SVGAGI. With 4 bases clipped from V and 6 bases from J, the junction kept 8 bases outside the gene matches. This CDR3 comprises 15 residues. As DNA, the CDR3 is TGTGCCAGCAGTTCATCACTAGCGGGAGTAGGCGAGCAGTACTTC. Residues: CASSSSLAGVGEQYF.

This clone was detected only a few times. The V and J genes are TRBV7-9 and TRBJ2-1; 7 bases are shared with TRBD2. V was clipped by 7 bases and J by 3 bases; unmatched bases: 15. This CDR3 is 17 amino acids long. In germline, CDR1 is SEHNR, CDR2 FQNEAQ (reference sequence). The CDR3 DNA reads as TGTGCCAGCACCACTCTCGGTGGGGGGGAGGACTACAATGAGCAGTTCTTC. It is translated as CASTTLGGGEDYNEQFF.

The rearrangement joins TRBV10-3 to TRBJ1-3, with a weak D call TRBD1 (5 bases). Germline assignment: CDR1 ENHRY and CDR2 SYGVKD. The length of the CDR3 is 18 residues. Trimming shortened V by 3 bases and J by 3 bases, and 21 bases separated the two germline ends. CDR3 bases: TGTGCCATCAGTGATAGTCTTATCGGGGGAAGTAGTGGAAACACCATATATTTT. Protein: CAISDSLIGGSSGNTIYF.

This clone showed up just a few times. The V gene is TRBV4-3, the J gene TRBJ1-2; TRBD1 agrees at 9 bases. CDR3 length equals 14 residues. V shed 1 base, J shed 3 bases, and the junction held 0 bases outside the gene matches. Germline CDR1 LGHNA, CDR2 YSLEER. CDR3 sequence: CASSQGTGDYGYTF. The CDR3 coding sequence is TGCGCCAGCAGCCAAGGGACAGGGGACTATGGCTACACCTTC.

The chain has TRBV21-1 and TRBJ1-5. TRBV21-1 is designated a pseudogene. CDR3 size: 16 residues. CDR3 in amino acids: CASRKWESYSNQPQHF. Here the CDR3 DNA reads TGTGCCAGCAGAAAGTGGGAGTCGTATAGCAATCAGCCCCAGCATTTT.

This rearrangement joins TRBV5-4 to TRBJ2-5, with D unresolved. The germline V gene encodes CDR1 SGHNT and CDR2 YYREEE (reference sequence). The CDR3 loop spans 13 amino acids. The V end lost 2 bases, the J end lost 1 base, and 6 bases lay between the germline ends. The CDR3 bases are TGTGCCAGCAGCTTAAGCTTCCAAGAGACCCAGTACTTC. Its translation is CASSLSFQETQYF. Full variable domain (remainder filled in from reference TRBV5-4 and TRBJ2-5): ETGVTQSPTHLIKTRGQQVTLRCSSQSGHNTVSWYQQALGQGPQFIFQYYREEENGRGNFPPRFSGLQFPNYSSELNVNALELDDSALYLCASSLSFQETQYFGPGTRLLVL.

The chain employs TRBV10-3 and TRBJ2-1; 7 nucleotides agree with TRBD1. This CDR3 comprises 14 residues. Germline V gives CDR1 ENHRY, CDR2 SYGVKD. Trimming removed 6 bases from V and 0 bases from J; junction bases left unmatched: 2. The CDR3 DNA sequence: TGTGCCATCAGCGGGACAGTCTCCTACAATGAGCAGTTCTTC. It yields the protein CAISGTVSYNEQFF.

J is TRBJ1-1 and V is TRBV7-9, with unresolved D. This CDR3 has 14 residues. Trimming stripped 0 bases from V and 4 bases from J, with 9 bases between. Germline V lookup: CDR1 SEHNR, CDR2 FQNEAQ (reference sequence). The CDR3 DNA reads TGTGCCAGCAGCTTAGCGTTCGGGAGCACTGAAGCTTTCTTT. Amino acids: CASSLAFGSTEAFF.

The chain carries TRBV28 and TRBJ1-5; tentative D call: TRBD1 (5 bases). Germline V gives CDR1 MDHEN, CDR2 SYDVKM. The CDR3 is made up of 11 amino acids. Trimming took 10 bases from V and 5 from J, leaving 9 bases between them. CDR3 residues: CATAGDQPQHF. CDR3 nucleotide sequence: TGTGCCACCGCGGGGGATCAGCCCCAGCATTTT. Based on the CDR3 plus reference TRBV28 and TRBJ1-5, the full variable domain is DVKVTQSSRYLVKRTGEKVFLECVQDMDHENMFWYRQDPGLGLRLIYFSYDVKMKEKGDIPEGYSVSREKKERFSLILESASTNQTSMYLCATAGDQPQHFGDGTRLSIL.

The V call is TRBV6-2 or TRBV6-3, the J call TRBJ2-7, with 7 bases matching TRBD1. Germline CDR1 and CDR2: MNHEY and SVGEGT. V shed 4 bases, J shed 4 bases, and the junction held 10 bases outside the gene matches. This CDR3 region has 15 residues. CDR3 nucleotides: TGTGCCAGCAGTTCCGACAGGGTTCCTTATTACGAGCAGTACTTC. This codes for CASSSDRVPYYEQYF.

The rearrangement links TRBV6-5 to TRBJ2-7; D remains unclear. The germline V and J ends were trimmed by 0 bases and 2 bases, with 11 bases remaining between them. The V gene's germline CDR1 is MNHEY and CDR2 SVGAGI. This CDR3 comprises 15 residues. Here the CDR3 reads CASSYSMIRAYEQYF. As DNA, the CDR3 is TGTGCCAGCAGTTACTCGATGATACGGGCCTACGAGCAGTACTTC.

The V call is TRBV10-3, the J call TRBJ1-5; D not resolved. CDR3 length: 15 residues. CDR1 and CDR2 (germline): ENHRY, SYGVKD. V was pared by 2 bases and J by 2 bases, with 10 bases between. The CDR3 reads CAISEGEGRNQPQHF. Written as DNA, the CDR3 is TGTGCCATCAGTGAGGGTGAGGGCCGCAATCAGCCCCAGCATTTT.

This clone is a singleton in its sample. CDR3 in amino acids: CASSHNPSDSYLSYEQYF. CDR3 nucleotide sequence: TGTGCCAGCAGCCATAACCCCTCCGACAGCTACCTCTCCTACGAGCAGTACTTC. The chain uses TRBV13 and TRBJ2-7, with D maybe TRBD1 (5 bases). The germline CDR1 and CDR2 sequences are PRHDT and FYEKMQ (reference sequence). The CDR3 is made up of 18 amino acids. V lost 5 bases to trimming and J lost 0 bases, with 23 bases between them.

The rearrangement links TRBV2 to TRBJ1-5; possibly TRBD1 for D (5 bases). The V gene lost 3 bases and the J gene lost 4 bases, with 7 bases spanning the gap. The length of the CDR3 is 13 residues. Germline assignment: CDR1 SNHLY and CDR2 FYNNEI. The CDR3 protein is CASSDSGNQPQHF. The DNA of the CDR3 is TGTGCCAGCAGTGATTCAGGGAATCAGCCCCAGCATTTT.

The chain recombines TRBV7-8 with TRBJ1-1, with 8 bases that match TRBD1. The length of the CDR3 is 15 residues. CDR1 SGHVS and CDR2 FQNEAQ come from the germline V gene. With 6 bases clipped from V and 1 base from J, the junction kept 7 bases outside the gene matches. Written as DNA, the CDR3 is TGTGCCAGCAGGCCGGGACAGGTGGGGAACACTGAAGCTTTCTTT. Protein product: CASRPGQVGNTEAFF.